These 11 T cell receptor beta chains were all obtained from the same sample, sequenced in a study of neoadjuvant nivolumab and ipilimumab in lung cancer. The method was immunoSEQ multiplex PCR; TCRdb's version includes in-frame clones alone and lacks a portion of them. Of about 7,700 clones listed, approximately 88% are singletons. Sample: tumor tissue, taken after neoadjuvant nivolumab, alone or with ipilimumab, at or shortly before surgery. These receptors came from an adult with non-small cell lung cancer. Some clones in this sample may be carry-over from other donors' samples.

This clone appeared a few times. The rearrangement links TRBV7-9 to TRBJ2-7, with 8 bases that match TRBD2. CDR3 size: 16 residues. Looked up from germline, CDR1 is SEHNR and CDR2 is FQNEAQ (reference sequence). V shed 1 base, J shed 0 bases, and the junction held 5 bases outside the gene matches. CDR3: CASSLGSGGSSYEQYF. The DNA for the CDR3 is TGTGCCAGCAGCTTAGGAAGCGGGGGCAGCTCCTACGAGCAGTACTTC.

The chain links TRBV4-1 to TRBJ2-3; TRBD2 is a possible D gene (5 bases). CDR3 length: 15 residues. Germline-derived CDR1 and CDR2 are MGHRA and YSYEKL. V lost 5 bases and J lost 10, with 22 bases in between. Here the CDR3 DNA reads TGCGCCAGCAGCACTAGTCCCCCACTTCATGTGGCGCAGTATTTT. It is translated as CASSTSPPLHVAQYF.

V is TRBV5-1 and J is TRBJ2-3, with D unresolved. The CDR3 extends over 14 amino acids. CDR1 and CDR2 from the germline V gene are SGHRS and YFSETQ. Trimming removed 0 bases at V and 2 bases at J, with 7 bases between. The CDR3 DNA follows: TGCGCCAGCAGCTTGGACTCTTTCACAGATACGCAGTATTTT. Its protein is CASSLDSFTDTQYF. Based on the CDR3 plus reference TRBV5-1 and TRBJ2-3, the full variable domain is KAGVTQTPRYLIKTRGQQVTLSCSPISGHRSVSWYQQTPGQGLQFLFEYFSETQRNKGNFPGRFSGRQFSNSRSEMNVSTLELGDSALYLCASSLDSFTDTQYFGPGTRLTVL.

The J gene is TRBJ2-6, the V gene TRBV5-4; TRBD2 matches at 8 bases. CDR1 and CDR2 (germline): SGHNT, YYREEE (reference sequence). This CDR3 region has 16 residues. Unmatched junction bases numbered 5, after V lost 4 bases and J lost 2 bases. This CDR3 is CASSIGLAAGANVLTF. The CDR3 bases are TGTGCCAGCAGCATCGGACTAGCAGCTGGGGCCAACGTCCTGACTTTC.

The rearrangement joins TRBV27 to TRBJ1-1, with D possibly TRBD1 on 5 matching bases. The length of the CDR3 is 14 residues. The ends were cut back, 5 bases at V and 4 bases at J, with 14 bases in the middle. CDR1 is MNHEY, CDR2 SMNVEV, per germline (reference sequence). The CDR3 loop is CASSPPGRATEAFF. The CDR3 DNA follows: TGTGCCAGCAGTCCTCCCGGCAGGGCCACTGAAGCTTTCTTT.

The chain carries TRBV28 and TRBJ1-2, with D perhaps matching TRBD1 (5 bases). V was pared by 5 bases and J by 5 bases, with 9 bases between. This CDR3 is built from 12 residues. CDR1 is MDHEN, CDR2 SYDVKM, per germline. CDR3 DNA: TGTGCCAGCAGTAAAGGGGTTTATGGCTACACCTTC. It specifies CASSKGVYGYTF.

This clone was observed a handful of times. The CDR3, as DNA: TGTGCCAGCAGTGACTCGGCCAAGGGTTCCACCGGGGAGCTGTTTTTT. The encoded protein is CASSDSAKGSTGELFF. The genes are TRBV6-4 and TRBJ2-2; D remains ambiguous. Per the germline V gene, CDR1 is MRHNA and CDR2 is SNTAGT. The V end lost 0 bases, the J end lost 4 bases, and 12 bases lay between the germline ends. CDR3 length: 16 residues.

This chain links TRBV30 with TRBJ1-1; TRBD1 aligns across 9 bases. Germline lookup yields CDR1 GTSNPN and CDR2 SVGIG (reference sequence). J gave up 3 bases and V 8 bases, and 4 bases lay outside the gene matches. The CDR3 is made up of 12 amino acids. The CDR3 loop reads CAEGQGHTEAFF. CDR3 sequence (DNA): TGTGCCGAAGGACAGGGGCACACTGAAGCTTTCTTT.

CDR3 bases: TGTGCCAGCAGTGGTTCCCGACTAGCGCACGACAATGAGCAGTTCTTC. Its translation: CASSGSRLAHDNEQFF. The J gene is TRBJ2-1, the V gene TRBV6-1, with 8 bases identical to TRBD2. The V gene's germline CDR1 is MNHNS and CDR2 SASEGT. The CDR3 spans 16 residues. Trimming cost V 4 bases and J 5 bases; bases outside gene matches: 10.

This sequence joins TRBV28 and TRBJ2-4, with TRBD1 matching over 8 bases. V was pared by 5 bases and J by 3 bases, with 3 bases of the junction left unmatched. The CDR3 extends over 14 amino acids. The V gene's germline CDR1 is MDHEN and CDR2 SYDVKM. The CDR3 DNA follows: TGTGCCAGCAGTGTACAGGGGGACAAAAACATTCAGTACTTC. It specifies CASSVQGDKNIQYF.

The chain has TRBV6-5 and TRBJ2-5; D possibly matches TRBD1 or TRBD2 (5 bases each). This CDR3 has 16 amino acids. Germline CDR1 reads MNHEY; CDR2 reads SVGAGI. Between the trimmed V and J ends, which lost 4 bases and 7 bases, there was a span of 22 bases. CDR3: CASSSRPGTDRVTQYF. CDR3 coding DNA: TGTGCCAGCAGTTCCCGACCCGGGACGGATAGGGTGACCCAGTACTTC.